The rows below give T cell receptor beta chains drawn from one sample of a study of cytomegalovirus exposure and HLA in healthy donors. The method was immunoSEQ multiplex PCR; TCRdb's version includes in-frame clones alone and lacks a portion of them. The sample carries about 140,000 clones, roughly 74% recorded once. Material: PBMCs. The receptor source for this set is a man younger than 35 in good health and CMV-seropositive. Each CDR3 is given with its conserved first and last residue. Each record gives: J gene, D gene, clone size, V gene, CDR3 protein, CDR3 DNA. D genes are given only for firm matches. Expanded clones get a size class; other rows say once, few or many, or leave the size out.

TRBJ2-7,-,-,TRBV5-1,CASSLAPTGFYEQYF,TGCGCCAGCAGCTTGGCCCCCACAGGGTTTTACGAGCAGTACTTC
TRBJ1-5,TRBD1,-,TRBV5-5,CASSAGTGASNQPQHF,TGTGCCAGCAGCGCCGGGACAGGGGCGAGCAATCAGCCCCAGCATTTT
TRBJ2-5,TRBD1,few,TRBV5-8,CASSLAKGAVETQYF,TGTGCCAGCAGCTTGGCCAAGGGGGCAGTGGAGACCCAGTACTTC
TRBJ2-3,-,once,TRBV29-1,CRVGAGNERTDTQYF,TGCCGCGTTGGGGCAGGGAATGAGAGAACAGATACGCAGTATTTT
TRBJ1-2,-,-,TRBV19,CASSSPGHSKYGYTF,TGTGCCAGTAGTAGCCCCGGACACTCGAAGTATGGCTACACCTTC
TRBJ2-7,TRBD2,-,TRBV5-1,CASSLGLAGVHEQYF,TGCGCCAGCAGCTTGGGACTAGCGGGAGTCCACGAGCAGTACTTC
TRBJ2-7,-,-,TRBV6-5,CASRRQSSYEQYF,TGTGCCAGCAGAAGACAGAGCTCCTACGAGCAGTACTTC
TRBJ2-7,TRBD2,-,TRBV5-1,CASSSTSGIYEQYF,TGCGCCAGCAGCTCAACTAGCGGGATCTACGAGCAGTACTTC
TRBJ1-1,-,-,TRBV29-1,CSVDGETEAFF,TGCAGCGTTGATGGGGAGACTGAAGCTTTCTTT
TRBJ2-1,-,-,TRBV7-3,CASKEGHGSNEQFF,TGTGCCAGCAAGGAGGGCCATGGGAGTAATGAGCAGTTCTTC
TRBJ2-2,-,-,TRBV29-1,CSVGVNTGELFF,TGCAGCGTGGGCGTGAACACCGGGGAGCTGTTTTTT
TRBJ1-4,TRBD1,-,TRBV18,CASSPPPGGEGKLFF,TGTGCCAGCTCACCGCCTCCAGGGGGCGAGGGAAAACTGTTTTTT
TRBJ2-7,TRBD2,-,TRBV7-9,CSSSLGEGLYEQYF,TGTTCCAGCAGCTTGGGGGAGGGCCTGTACGAGCAGTACTTC
TRBJ2-1,-,-,TRBV7-2,CASSLSGPVRQFF,TGTGCCAGCAGCTTGAGCGGGCCTGTGCGGCAGTTCTTC
TRBJ1-4,-,-,TRBV7-9,CASSLFGGEEKLFF,TGTGCCAGCAGCTTATTCGGGGGGGAAGAAAAACTGTTTTTT
TRBJ2-7,-,-,TRBV6-5,CASSYSTGTYEQYF,TGTGCCAGCAGTTACTCGACAGGCACCTACGAGCAGTACTTC
TRBJ1-5,-,-,TRBV6-5,CASSYDPGQPQHF,TGTGCCAGCAGTTACGACCCGGGGCAGCCCCAGCATTTT
TRBJ1-1,TRBD1,-,TRBV29-1,CSARTGRVNTEAFF,TGCAGCGCCCGGACAGGGAGGGTGAACACTGAAGCTTTCTTT
TRBJ2-5,TRBD2,-,TRBV7-6,CASLPMTSGSRETQYF,TGTGCCAGCTTACCGATGACTAGCGGGAGTAGAGAGACCCAGTACTTC
TRBJ2-1,TRBD2,once,TRBV9,CASSVGGGTSGSKQFF,TGTGCCAGCAGCGTAGGGGGGGGGACTAGCGGGAGTAAACAGTTCTTC
TRBJ2-7,TRBD2,once,TRBV10-1,CASSDSRLARAGSEQYF,TGCGCCAGCAGTGACTCCCGACTAGCCCGAGCAGGGAGCGAGCAGTACTTC
TRBJ2-7,TRBD1,once,TRBV7-8,CASRSGTGGYEQYF,TGTGCCAGCAGATCTGGGACAGGGGGATACGAGCAGTACTTC
TRBJ1-1,-,-,TRBV6-5,CASSAATANTEAFF,TGTGCCAGCAGTGCCGCTACAGCGAACACTGAAGCTTTCTTT
TRBJ1-2,-,once,TRBV5-6,CASSLVPQTGNYGYTF,TGTGCCAGCAGCTTGGTCCCCCAGACAGGAAACTATGGCTACACCTTC
TRBJ2-5,-,-,TRBV21-1,CASSREEGQLRSCGETQYF,TGTGCCAGCAGCAGAGAGGAGGGACAGCTCAGATCGTGCGGAGAGACCCAGTACTTC
TRBJ1-5,TRBD1,-,TRBV28,CASSWTGSNQPQHF,TGTGCCAGCAGTTGGACAGGGAGCAATCAGCCCCAGCATTTT
TRBJ2-3,-,few,TRBV27,CASSSDYRDTQYF,TGTGCCAGCAGTTCTGACTATAGAGATACGCAGTATTTT
TRBJ2-1,-,-,TRBV7-9,CASSLSDLASDEQFF,TGTGCCAGCAGCTTATCGGACTTAGCTAGCGATGAGCAGTTCTTC
TRBJ2-1,-,-,TRBV5-1,CASRESYNEQFF,TGCGCCAGCCGGGAGTCCTACAATGAGCAGTTCTTC
TRBJ1-1,-,few,TRBV7-9,CSSSHPRASAFF,TGTTCCAGCAGCCACCCGCGGGCCTCTGCTTTCTTT
TRBJ1-1,-,-,TRBV2,CASDGQNYMNTEAFF,TGTGCCAGTGATGGACAGAACTACATGAACACTGAAGCTTTCTTT
TRBJ2-6,-,-,TRBV2,CARRRVRSGANVLTF,TGTGCTCGGCGGCGGGTCCGATCTGGGGCCAACGTCCTGACTTTC
TRBJ1-2,-,-,TRBV2,CASSERGREDGYTF,TGTGCCAGCAGTGAACGGGGGAGAGAGGATGGCTACACCTTC
TRBJ1-5,-,-,TRBV6-1,CASSIQLQGNQPQHF,TGTGCCAGCAGTATCCAACTACAGGGCAATCAGCCCCAGCATTTT
TRBJ2-3,TRBD2,-,TRBV5-8,CPSSLVPSGTDTQYF,TGTCCCAGCAGCTTGGTGCCTAGCGGAACAGATACGCAGTATTTT
TRBJ2-7,-,-,TRBV19,CASSISGRTYEQYF,TGTGCCAGTAGTATAAGCGGCAGGACCTACGAGCAGTACTTC
TRBJ2-7,TRBD2,-,TRBV13,CASSLAGTSGTYEQYF,TGTGCCAGCAGCTTAGCTGGGACTAGCGGGACCTACGAGCAGTACTTC
TRBJ1-2,-,once,TRBV30,CAWRKPARDGGDYTF,TGTGCCTGGAGGAAACCGGCCAGGGACGGGGGTGACTACACCTTC
TRBJ2-1,TRBD2,-,TRBV6-5,CASRGGNEQFF,TGTGCCAGCAGGGGGGGGAATGAGCAGTTCTTC
TRBJ2-3,-,-,TRBV7-9,CASSSRLLSTDTQYF,TGTGCCAGCAGCTCCCGACTCCTTAGCACAGATACGCAGTATTTT
TRBJ2-7,-,-,TRBV15,CATSRDGQPTYEQYF,TGTGCCACCAGCAGAGATGGGCAGCCCACCTACGAGCAGTACTTC